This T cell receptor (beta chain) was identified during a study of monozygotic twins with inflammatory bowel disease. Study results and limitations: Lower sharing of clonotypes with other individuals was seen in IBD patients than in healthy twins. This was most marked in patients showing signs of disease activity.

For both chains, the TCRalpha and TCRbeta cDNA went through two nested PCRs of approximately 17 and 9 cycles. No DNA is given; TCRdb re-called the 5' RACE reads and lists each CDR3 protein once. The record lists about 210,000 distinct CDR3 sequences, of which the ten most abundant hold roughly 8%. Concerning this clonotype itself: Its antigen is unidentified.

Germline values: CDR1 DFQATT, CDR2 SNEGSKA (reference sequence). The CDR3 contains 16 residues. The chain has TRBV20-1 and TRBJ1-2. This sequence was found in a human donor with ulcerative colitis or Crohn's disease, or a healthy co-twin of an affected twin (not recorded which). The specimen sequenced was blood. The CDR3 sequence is CSARDVDGSGGYGYTF.